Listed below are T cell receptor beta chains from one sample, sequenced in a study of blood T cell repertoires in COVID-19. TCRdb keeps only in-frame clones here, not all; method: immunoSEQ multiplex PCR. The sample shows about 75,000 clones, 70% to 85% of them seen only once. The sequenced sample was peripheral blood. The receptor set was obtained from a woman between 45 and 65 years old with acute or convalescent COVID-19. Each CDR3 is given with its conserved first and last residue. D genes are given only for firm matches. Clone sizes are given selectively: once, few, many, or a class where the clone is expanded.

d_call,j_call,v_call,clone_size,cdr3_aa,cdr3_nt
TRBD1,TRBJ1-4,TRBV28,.,CAQALTGTGGFATNEKLFF,TGTGCCCAAGCCCTGACCGGGACAGGGGGATTTGCAACTAATGAAAAACTGTTTTTT
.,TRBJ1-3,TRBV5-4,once,CASSLDGGRSGNTIYF,TGTGCCAGCAGCTTGGATGGGGGCCGCTCTGGAAACACCATATATTTT
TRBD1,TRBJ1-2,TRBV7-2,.,CASSPDRADWEGYTF,TGTGCCAGCAGCCCGGACAGGGCGGATTGGGAGGGCTACACCTTC
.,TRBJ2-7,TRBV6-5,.,CASSSGPEQYF,TGTGCCAGCAGTTCAGGGCCCGAGCAGTACTTC
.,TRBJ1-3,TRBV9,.,CASSVGHRSGNTIYF,TGTGCCAGCAGCGTTGGACACCGCTCTGGAAACACCATATATTTT
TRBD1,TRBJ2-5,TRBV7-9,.,CASSLGDRGRQETQYF,TGTGCCAGCAGCTTAGGAGACAGGGGAAGGCAAGAGACCCAGTACTTC
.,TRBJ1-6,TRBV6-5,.,CASSLRRQHNSPLHF,TGTGCCAGCAGTCTCCGGAGACAGCATAATTCACCCCTCCACTTT
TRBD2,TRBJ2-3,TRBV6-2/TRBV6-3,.,CASSYTRLADTQYF,TGTGCCAGCAGTTACACCAGACTAGCCGATACGCAGTATTTT
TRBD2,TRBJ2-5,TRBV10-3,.,CAISESTSGSRETQYF,TGTGCCATCAGTGAGTCGACTAGCGGGAGCAGAGAGACCCAGTACTTC
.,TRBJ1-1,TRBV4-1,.,CASLTKNTEAFF,TGCGCCAGCCTGACAAAGAACACTGAAGCTTTCTTT
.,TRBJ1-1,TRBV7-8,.,CASSLDRGRTEAFF,TGTGCCAGCAGCTTAGATCGGGGTCGAACTGAAGCTTTCTTT
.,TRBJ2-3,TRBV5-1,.,CASSRATWEDTQYF,TGCGCCAGCAGCAGGGCTACCTGGGAGGATACGCAGTATTTT
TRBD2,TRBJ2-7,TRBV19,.,CASTQGLAGGQSEQYF,TGTGCCAGTACTCAAGGACTAGCGGGGGGGCAATCCGAGCAGTACTTC
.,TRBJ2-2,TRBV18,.,CASSQDFYTGELFF,TGTGCCAGCAGCCAGGATTTTTACACCGGGGAGCTGTTTTTT
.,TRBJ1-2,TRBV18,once,CASSPGTGDYTF,TGTGCCAGCTCACCCGGGACGGGGGACTACACCTTC
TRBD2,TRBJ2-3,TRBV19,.,CASTPYARGTQYF,TGTGCCAGTACCCCCTATGCGCGGGGGACGCAGTATTTT
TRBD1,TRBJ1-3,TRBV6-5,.,CASSRQGLSGNTIYF,TGTGCCAGCAGTCGACAGGGGCTCTCTGGAAACACCATATATTTT
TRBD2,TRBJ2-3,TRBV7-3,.,CASSKTSGGFYTDTQYF,TGTGCCAGCAGCAAAACTAGCGGGGGCTTCTACACAGATACGCAGTATTTT
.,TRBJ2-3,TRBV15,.,CATSSPNLQLGAQYF,TGTGCCACCAGCAGCCCAAATTTACAACTAGGCGCGCAGTATTTT
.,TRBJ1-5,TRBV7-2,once,CASSLVTGMNQPQHF,TGTGCCAGCAGCTTAGTAACAGGGATGAATCAGCCCCAGCATTTT
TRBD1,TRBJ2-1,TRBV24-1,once,CATSDLRAGTAYNEQFF,TGTGCCACCAGTGATTTGCGAGCAGGGACAGCCTACAATGAGCAGTTCTTC
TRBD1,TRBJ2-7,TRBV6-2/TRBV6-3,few,CASSTAGGPYEQYF,TGTGCCAGCAGTACAGCAGGGGGCCCCTACGAGCAGTACTTC
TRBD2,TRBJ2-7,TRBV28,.,CAWGGSYEQYF,TGTGCCTGGGGGGGTTCCTACGAGCAGTACTTC
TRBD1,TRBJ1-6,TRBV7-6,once,CASSEDREGSPLHF,TGTGCCAGCAGCGAAGACAGGGAAGGTTCACCCCTCCACTTT
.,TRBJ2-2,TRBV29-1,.,CSARDRQNTGELFF,TGCAGCGCCCGGGATCGACAGAACACCGGGGAGCTGTTTTTT
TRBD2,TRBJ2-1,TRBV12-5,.,CASGSLLSGRPYNEQFF,TGTGCTAGTGGTTCTTTACTAAGCGGGAGGCCTTACAATGAGCAGTTCTTC
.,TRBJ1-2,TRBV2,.,CASSQQVVSGYTF,TGTGCCAGCAGTCAACAGGTGGTGAGTGGCTACACCTTC
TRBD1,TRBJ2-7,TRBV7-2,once,CASSLDRVVEQYF,TGTGCCAGCAGCTTGGACAGGGTGGTCGAGCAGTACTTC
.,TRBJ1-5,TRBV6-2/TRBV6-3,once,CASSKVVTEPQHF,TGTGCCAGCAGTAAGGTGGTCACAGAGCCCCAGCATTTT
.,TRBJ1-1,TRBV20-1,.,CSATPGGSAFF,TGCAGTGCTACCCCCGGGGGGAGTGCTTTCTTT
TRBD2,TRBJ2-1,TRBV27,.,CASSLGLAGRDEQFF,TGTGCCAGCAGTTTAGGACTAGCAGGGCGCGATGAGCAGTTCTTC
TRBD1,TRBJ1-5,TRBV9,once,CASSQGGSNQPQHF,TGTGCCAGCAGCCAGGGGGGTAGCAATCAGCCCCAGCATTTT
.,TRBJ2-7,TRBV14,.,CASSHAGIYEQYF,TGTGCCAGCAGCCATGCAGGGATCTACGAGCAGTACTTC
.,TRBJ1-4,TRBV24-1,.,CATSDPGEGLSGSREKLFF,TGTGCCACCAGTGACCCTGGGGAGGGACTGAGCGGCAGTCGTGAAAAACTGTTTTTT
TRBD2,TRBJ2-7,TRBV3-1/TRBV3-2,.,CASRRTSGGQIYEQYF,TGTGCCAGCAGACGGACTAGCGGGGGGCAAATCTACGAGCAGTACTTC
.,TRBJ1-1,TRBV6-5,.,CASSNPSGSTEAFF,TGTGCCAGCAGTAACCCGTCGGGGAGCACTGAAGCTTTCTTT
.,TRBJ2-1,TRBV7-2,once,CASSLRGLGEQFF,TGTGCCAGCAGCTTAAGGGGCCTGGGTGAGCAGTTCTTC
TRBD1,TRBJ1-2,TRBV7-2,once,CASSLAGQGVGLYGYTF,TGTGCCAGCAGCTTAGCAGGACAGGGGGTCGGACTCTATGGCTACACCTTC
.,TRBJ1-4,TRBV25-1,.,CASSEGGGGPNEKLFF,TGTGCCAGCAGTGAAGGAGGTGGTGGACCTAATGAAAAACTGTTTTTT
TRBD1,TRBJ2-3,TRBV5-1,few,CASSLDRGTDTQYF,TGCGCCAGCAGCCTCGACAGGGGTACAGATACGCAGTATTTT
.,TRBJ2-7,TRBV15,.,CATSRVAAYEQYF,TGTGCCACCAGCAGAGTGGCCGCCTACGAGCAGTACTTC
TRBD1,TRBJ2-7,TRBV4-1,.,CASTSLPSLNRGSYEQYF,TGCGCCAGCACCTCTCTACCCTCTCTTAACAGGGGCTCCTACGAGCAGTACTTC
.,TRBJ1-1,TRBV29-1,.,CSVVDGGGTEAFF,TGCAGCGTCGTAGACGGTGGAGGGACTGAAGCTTTCTTT
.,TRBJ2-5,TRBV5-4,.,CASSLAREETQYF,TGTGCCAGCAGCTTGGCCAGGGAAGAGACCCAGTACTTC
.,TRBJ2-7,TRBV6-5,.,CASSFEQSYEQYF,TGTGCCAGCAGTTTCGAACAGAGCTACGAGCAGTACTTC
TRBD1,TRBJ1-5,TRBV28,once,CASSPGGQGNQPQHF,TGTGCCAGCAGTCCAGGGGGCCAGGGCAATCAGCCCCAGCATTTT
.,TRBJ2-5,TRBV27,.,CASSLRGETQYF,TGTGCCAGCAGTTTACGGGGAGAGACCCAGTACTTC
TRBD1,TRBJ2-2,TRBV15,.,CATSRDLWAGGRRTGELFF,TGTGCCACCAGCAGAGATCTATGGGCAGGGGGCCGAAGAACCGGGGAGCTGTTTTTT
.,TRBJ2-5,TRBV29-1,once,CSVRQTKETQYF,TGCAGCGTTAGGCAAACTAAAGAGACCCAGTACTTC
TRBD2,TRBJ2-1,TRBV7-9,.,CASSLGLAGTNEQFF,TGTGCCAGCAGCTTAGGGCTAGCGGGAACTAATGAGCAGTTCTTC
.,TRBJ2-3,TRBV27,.,CASSSPGLISGTDTQYF,TGTGCCAGCAGTTCACCGGGACTGATCTCTGGCACAGATACGCAGTATTTT
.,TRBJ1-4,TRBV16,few,CASSQSRVEKLFF,TGTGCCAGCAGCCAATCCAGGGTCGAAAAACTGTTTTTT
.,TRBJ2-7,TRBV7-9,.,CASSFRGQIPREQYF,TGTGCCAGCAGCTTCCGTGGACAGATACCTCGGGAGCAGTACTTC